A single sample is the source of the 20 T cell receptor beta chains below, sequenced in a study of blood T cell repertoires in COVID-19. Method: immunoSEQ multiplex PCR; TCRdb's copy keeps in-frame clones and lacks some. The sample comprises almost 200,000 clones, roughly nine tenths of which are singletons, and 0.6% to 1% rests with the top ten. The sample taken for sequencing was peripheral blood. The receptors originated from a woman between 65 and 79 years old with acute or convalescent COVID-19.

This chain links TRBV11-2 with TRBJ1-4; maybe TRBD1 (5 bases). Germline V lookup: CDR1 SGHAT, CDR2 FQNNGV. The CDR3 runs to 15 residues. V was shortened by 5 bases and J by 8 bases, with 18 bases between the two germline ends. The CDR3 is CASSPVRGGREKLFF. The CDR3 region has the DNA TGTGCCAGCAGCCCTGTGCGGGGGGGACGGGAAAAACTGTTTTTT.

CDR3 protein: CASSQRVLYFRNRGSYEQYF. The DNA for the CDR3 is TGTGCCAGCAGCCAACGTGTACTATATTTTCGGAACAGGGGCTCCTACGAGCAGTACTTC. The chain recombines TRBV14 with TRBJ2-7; TRBD1 matches at 7 bases. The germline V gene encodes CDR1 SGHDN and CDR2 FVKESK. The V and J ends lost 2 bases and 0 bases, in that order; junction bases with no gene match: 19. This CDR3 spans 20 amino acids.

The chain couples TRBV5-4 to TRBJ2-1; a weak D match, TRBD1 (6 bases). V dropped 0 bases and J dropped 6 bases, with 13 bases sitting between them. The V gene's germline CDR1 is SGHNT and CDR2 YYREEE (reference sequence). The CDR3 is 15 residues long. CDR3 region: CASSLVMGAGNEQFF. In DNA, the CDR3 is TGTGCCAGCAGCTTGGTTATGGGGGCGGGCAATGAGCAGTTCTTC.

J is TRBJ1-2 and V is TRBV28, with TRBD1 identical over 8 bases. The length of the CDR3 is 15 residues. Losses at the gene ends were 5 bases for V and 4 bases for J; bases not matched to a gene: 9. Germline V lookup: CDR1 MDHEN, CDR2 SYDVKM. CDR3 coding DNA: TGTGCCAGCAGTGCCGGGGACAGGTTCCTCTATGGCTACACCTTC. Translating gives CASSAGDRFLYGYTF.

This clone was detected only once. The genes are TRBV6-5 and TRBJ2-3; D is possibly TRBD1 (5 bases). This CDR3 has 12 amino acids. Germline CDR1 reads MNHEY; CDR2 reads SVGAGI. V was shortened by 8 bases and J by 1 base, with 7 bases between the two germline ends. The CDR3 nucleotides read TGTGCCAGCGACAGAGGCACAGATACGCAGTATTTT. Translated, it gives CASDRGTDTQYF.

On this clone: In the same sample, other DNA sequences code for this CDR3. The chain employs TRBV20-1 and TRBJ2-2; no definite D call. V lost 5 bases and J lost 3, with 4 bases in between. This CDR3 region has 11 residues. Germline V gives CDR1 DFQATT, CDR2 SNEGSKA (reference sequence). Here the CDR3 DNA reads TGCAGTGCTGAGTACACCGGGGAGCTGTTTTTT. Protein: CSAEYTGELFF.

This clone was detected only once. The V gene is TRBV3-1 (or the pseudogene TRBV3-2), the J gene TRBJ2-2, with 7 positions matching TRBD1. The CDR3 is 17 residues long. Germline V gene sequence: CDR1 LGHDT, CDR2 YNNKEL (reference sequence). The V segment lost 4 bases and the J segment 4 bases; nucleotides outside the gene matches: 12. CDR3: CASSPTFLTGSTGELFF. As DNA, the CDR3 is TGTGCCAGCAGCCCAACCTTTTTGACAGGGTCCACCGGGGAGCTGTTTTTT.

Comments on this clone: At one end, the junction sequence differs from germline, possibly due to a read error. The chain joins TRBV27 to TRBJ2-4; D is possibly TRBD1 (6 bases). Germline CDR1 MNHEY, CDR2 SMNVEV (reference sequence). This CDR3 comprises 13 residues. The CDR3 loop reads CATQGQGRNIQYF. The CDR3 nucleotides are TGTGCCACCCAGGGGCAGGGCCGAAACATTCAGTATTTC.

This clone has just a few counts. This sequence joins TRBV5-5 and TRBJ1-6; D might be TRBD1 (6 bases). This CDR3 comprises 16 residues. CDR1 is SGHKS and CDR2 is YYEKEE in the germline V gene (reference sequence). V lost 0 bases, J lost 7 bases, and 14 bases lay in between. CDR3 coding DNA: TGTGCCAGCAGCTTGGCGGGGGGGCTAAGGAATTCACCCCTCCACTTT. Translating gives CASSLAGGLRNSPLHF. The full variable domain, completed using reference TRBV5-5 and TRBJ1-6, is DAGVTQSPTHLIKTRGQQVTLRCSPISGHKSVSWYQQVLGQGPQFIFQYYEKEERGRGNFPDRFSARQFPNYSSELNVNALLLGDSALYLCASSLAGGLRNSPLHFGNGTRLTVT.

V is TRBV6-5 and J is TRBJ1-4; unclear D gene. Between the trimmed V and J ends, which lost 5 bases and 7 bases, there was a span of 14 bases. CDR1 and CDR2 (germline): MNHEY, SVGAGI. The CDR3 is 14 amino acids. The CDR3: CASSPRVVGEKLFF. The CDR3 DNA sequence: TGTGCCAGCAGTCCGAGGGTCGTGGGTGAAAAACTGTTTTTT.

This clone was seen just once. Other nucleotide sequences in the sample specify the same CDR3. The CDR3 loop is CASSSQGYTEAFF. In nucleotides, the CDR3 is TGTGCCAGCAGCTCTCAGGGGTACACTGAAGCTTTCTTT. The genes are TRBV7-2 and TRBJ1-1, with a possible D match to TRBD1 (6 bases). The CDR3 totals 13 residues. Germline V lookup: CDR1 SGHTA, CDR2 FQGNSA. Trimming shortened V by 4 bases and J by 3 bases, and 9 bases separated the two germline ends.

The chain is built from TRBV6-2 or TRBV6-3 and TRBJ2-7; 9 bases map to TRBD1. CDR1 MNHEY and CDR2 SVGEGT come from the germline V gene. V was clipped by 0 bases and J by 5 bases; unmatched bases: 17. This CDR3 comprises 19 residues. Written as DNA, the CDR3 is TGTGCCAGCAGTTACTCGAAGTCTGGGACAGGGAACGGAAAGAACGAGCAGTACTTC. Protein sequence: CASSYSKSGTGNGKNEQYF.

The chain carries TRBV27 and TRBJ1-1; D not certain. Germline V CDR1 and CDR2: MNHEY, SMNVEV (reference sequence). V shed 0 bases and J shed 1 base, with 15 bases lying between them. The CDR3 runs to 17 residues. The CDR3 nucleotides are TGTGCCAGCAGTTTATCCACAGTGTGGGAGGGGAACACTGAAGCTTTCTTT. This translates into CASSLSTVWEGNTEAFF.

The gene calls are TRBV28 and TRBJ2-5; 10 bases agree with TRBD2. The length of the CDR3 is 16 residues. Trimming cost V 1 base and J 1 base; bases outside gene matches: 3. The germline V gene encodes CDR1 MDHEN and CDR2 SYDVKM. The CDR3 loop is CASSLFSGRGQETQYF. The CDR3 DNA sequence: TGTGCCAGCAGTTTATTCAGCGGGAGGGGCCAAGAGACCCAGTACTTC. Combining the CDR3 with reference TRBV28 and TRBJ2-5 gives the whole variable domain DVKVTQSSRYLVKRTGEKVFLECVQDMDHENMFWYRQDPGLGLRLIYFSYDVKMKEKGDIPEGYSVSREKKERFSLILESASTNQTSMYLCASSLFSGRGQETQYFGPGTRLLVL.

This sequence joins TRBV12-3 or TRBV12-4 and TRBJ1-1; no clear D. The CDR3 consists of 13 residues. Trimming cost V 2 bases and J 2 bases, with 6 bases left between them. CDR3 residues: CASSLQINTEAFF. The CDR3 coding sequence is TGTGCCAGCAGTTTACAGATAAACACTGAAGCTTTCTTT.

The count of this clone is one. This rearrangement joins TRBV2 to TRBJ2-2; D not certain. The CDR3 runs to 15 residues. The germline gives CDR1 SNHLY, CDR2 FYNNEI. V was trimmed by 7 bases and J by 0 bases, leaving 12 bases between them. In DNA form, the CDR3 reads TGTGCCAGCAAAGTAGGCAGGACGAACACCGGGGAGCTGTTTTTT. As protein: CASKVGRTNTGELFF.

This clone was counted between two and nine times. The chain recombines TRBV3-1 (or the pseudogene TRBV3-2) with TRBJ1-1; no reliable D call. The CDR3 runs 14 residues. The germline V gene has CDR1 LGHDT and CDR2 YNNKEL (reference sequence). The V end lost 2 bases, the J end lost 5 bases, and 12 bases lay between the germline ends. The CDR3 loop reads CASSQWERGTEAFF. CDR3 sequence (DNA): TGTGCCAGCAGCCAATGGGAGCGAGGGACTGAAGCTTTCTTT.

The chain couples TRBV5-6 to TRBJ2-5; 12 nucleotides match TRBD2. The CDR3 totals 18 residues. Germline CDR1 reads SGHDT; CDR2 reads YYEEEE. V gave up 0 bases and J gave up 4 bases; unmatched junction bases: 10. CDR3 nucleotides: TGTGCCAGCAGCTTGGAGAGGTCTAGCGGGAGGGCCTCAGAGACCCAGTACTTC. It yields the protein CASSLERSSGRASETQYF. The variable domain in full, completed from reference TRBV5-6 and TRBJ2-5, reads DAGVTQSPTHLIKTRGQQVTLRCSPKSGHDTVSWYQQALGQGPQFIFQYYEEEERQRGNFPDRFSGHQFPNYSSELNVNALLLGDSALYLCASSLERSSGRASETQYFGPGTRLLVL.

The rearrangement joins TRBV7-2 to TRBJ1-1; perhaps TRBD1 as D (6 bases). Germline CDR1 SGHTA, CDR2 FQGNSA. The CDR3 loop spans 12 amino acids. V lost 3 bases and J lost 9, with 11 bases in between. The CDR3 is CASSLPGTKAFF. For the CDR3, the DNA is TGTGCCAGCAGCTTGCCCGGGACAAAAGCTTTCTTT.

V usage is TRBV10-3 and J usage is TRBJ1-5; 9 positions agree with TRBD1. Germline-derived CDR1 and CDR2 are ENHRY and SYGVKD. Trimming removed 0 bases from V and 7 bases from J; junction bases left unmatched: 4. The CDR3 contains 15 residues. This chain's CDR3 is CAISESGQGGQPQHF. CDR3 sequence (DNA): TGTGCCATCAGTGAGTCGGGACAGGGAGGACAGCCCCAGCATTTT.